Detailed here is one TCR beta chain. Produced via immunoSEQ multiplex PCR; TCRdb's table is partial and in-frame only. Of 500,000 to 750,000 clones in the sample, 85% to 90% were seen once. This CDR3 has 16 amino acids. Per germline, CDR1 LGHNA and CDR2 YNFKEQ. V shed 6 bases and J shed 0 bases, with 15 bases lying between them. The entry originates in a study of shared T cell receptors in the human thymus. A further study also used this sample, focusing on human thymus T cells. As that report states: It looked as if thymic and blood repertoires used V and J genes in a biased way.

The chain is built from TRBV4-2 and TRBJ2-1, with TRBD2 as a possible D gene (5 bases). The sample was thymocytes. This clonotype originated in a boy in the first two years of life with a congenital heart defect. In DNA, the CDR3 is TGTGCCAGCAGGCCTAGTGAGCGGAGCTCCTACAATGAGCAGTTCTTC. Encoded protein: CASRPSERSSYNEQFF.